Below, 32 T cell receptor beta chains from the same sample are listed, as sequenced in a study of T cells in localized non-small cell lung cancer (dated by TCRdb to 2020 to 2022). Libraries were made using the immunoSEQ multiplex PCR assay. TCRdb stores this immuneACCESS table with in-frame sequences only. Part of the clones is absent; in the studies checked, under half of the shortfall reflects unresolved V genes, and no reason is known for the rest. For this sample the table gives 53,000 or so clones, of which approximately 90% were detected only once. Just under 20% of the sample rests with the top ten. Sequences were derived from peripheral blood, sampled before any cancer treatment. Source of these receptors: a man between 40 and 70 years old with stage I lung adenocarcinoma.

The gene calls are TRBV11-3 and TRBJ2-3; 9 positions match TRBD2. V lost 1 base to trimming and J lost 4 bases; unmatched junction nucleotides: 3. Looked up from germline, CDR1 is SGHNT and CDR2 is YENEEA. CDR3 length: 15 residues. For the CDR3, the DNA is TGTGCCAGCAGCTTAGTAGCGGGAGCTTCAGATACGCAGTATTTT. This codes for CASSLVAGASDTQYF.

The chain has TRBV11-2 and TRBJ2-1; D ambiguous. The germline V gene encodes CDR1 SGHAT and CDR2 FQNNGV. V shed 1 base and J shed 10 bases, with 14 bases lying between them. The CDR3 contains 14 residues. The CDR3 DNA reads TGTGCCAGCAGCTTAGCCCCCGGCAGGAGCGAGCAGTTCTTC. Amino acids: CASSLAPGRSEQFF. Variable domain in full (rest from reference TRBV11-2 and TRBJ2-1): EAGVAQSPRYKIIEKRQSVAFWCNPISGHATLYWYQQILGQGPKLLIQFQNNGVVDDSQLPKDRFSAERLKGVDSTLKIQPAKLEDSAVYLCASSLAPGRSEQFFGPGTRLTVL.

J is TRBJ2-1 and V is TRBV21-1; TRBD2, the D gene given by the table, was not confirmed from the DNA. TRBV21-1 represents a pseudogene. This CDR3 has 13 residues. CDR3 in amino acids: CASSKGGGNEQFF. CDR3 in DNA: TGTGCCAGCAGCAAAGGAGGAGGCAATGAGCAGTTCTTC.

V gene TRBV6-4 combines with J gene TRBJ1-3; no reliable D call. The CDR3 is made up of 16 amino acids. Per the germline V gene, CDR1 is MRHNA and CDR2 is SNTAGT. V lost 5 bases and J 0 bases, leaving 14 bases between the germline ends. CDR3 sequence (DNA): TGTGCCAGCAGTCCAGGTCCCGGCTACTCTGGAAACACCATATATTTT. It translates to CASSPGPGYSGNTIYF.

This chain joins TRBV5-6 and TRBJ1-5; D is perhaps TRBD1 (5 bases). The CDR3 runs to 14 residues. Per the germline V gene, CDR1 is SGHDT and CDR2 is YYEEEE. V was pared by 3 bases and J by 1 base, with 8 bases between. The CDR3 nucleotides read TGTGCCAGCAGCTGGGGACTGAGCAATCAGCCCCAGCATTTT. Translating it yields CASSWGLSNQPQHF.

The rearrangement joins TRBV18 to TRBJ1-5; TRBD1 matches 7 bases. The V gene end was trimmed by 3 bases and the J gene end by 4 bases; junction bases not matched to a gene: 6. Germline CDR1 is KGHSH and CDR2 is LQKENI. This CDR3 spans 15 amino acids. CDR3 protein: CASSPKGQFNQPQHF. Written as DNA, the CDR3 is TGTGCCAGCTCACCGAAGGGACAGTTTAATCAGCCCCAGCATTTT.

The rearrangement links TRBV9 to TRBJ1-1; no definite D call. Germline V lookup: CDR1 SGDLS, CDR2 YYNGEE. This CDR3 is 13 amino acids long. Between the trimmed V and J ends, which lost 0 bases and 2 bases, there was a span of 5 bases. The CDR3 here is CASSVEYNTEAFF. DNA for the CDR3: TGTGCCAGCAGCGTAGAATACAACACTGAAGCTTTCTTT.

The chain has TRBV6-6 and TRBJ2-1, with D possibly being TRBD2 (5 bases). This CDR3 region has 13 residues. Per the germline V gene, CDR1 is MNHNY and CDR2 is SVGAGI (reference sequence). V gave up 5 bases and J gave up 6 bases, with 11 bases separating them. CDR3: CASSRQLGNEQFF. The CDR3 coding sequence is TGTGCCAGCAGTCGTCAACTAGGCAATGAGCAGTTCTTC.

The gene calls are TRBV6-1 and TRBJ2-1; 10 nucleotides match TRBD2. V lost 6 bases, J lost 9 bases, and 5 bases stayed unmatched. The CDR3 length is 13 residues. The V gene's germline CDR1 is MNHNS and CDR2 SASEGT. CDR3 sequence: CASRSSGSSEQFF. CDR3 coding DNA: TGTGCCAGCAGGTCTAGCGGGAGCAGTGAGCAGTTCTTC.

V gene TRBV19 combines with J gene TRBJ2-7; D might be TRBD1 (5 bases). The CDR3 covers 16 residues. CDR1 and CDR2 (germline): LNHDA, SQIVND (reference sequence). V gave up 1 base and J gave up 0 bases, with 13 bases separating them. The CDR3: CASSIGARASSYEQYF. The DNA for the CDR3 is TGTGCCAGTAGTATAGGGGCCAGGGCGAGCTCCTACGAGCAGTACTTC.

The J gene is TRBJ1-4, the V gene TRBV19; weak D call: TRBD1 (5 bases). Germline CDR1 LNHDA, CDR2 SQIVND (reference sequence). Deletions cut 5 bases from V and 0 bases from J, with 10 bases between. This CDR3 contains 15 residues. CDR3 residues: CASSGGWATNEKLFF. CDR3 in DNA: TGTGCCAGTAGTGGGGGATGGGCAACTAATGAAAAACTGTTTTTT.

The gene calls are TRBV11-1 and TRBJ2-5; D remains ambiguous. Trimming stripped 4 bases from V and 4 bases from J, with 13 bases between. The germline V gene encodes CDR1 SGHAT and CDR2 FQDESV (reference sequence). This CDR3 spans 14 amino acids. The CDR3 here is CASSCTDELETQYF. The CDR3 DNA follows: TGTGCCAGCAGCTGTACGGACGAGTTAGAGACCCAGTACTTC.

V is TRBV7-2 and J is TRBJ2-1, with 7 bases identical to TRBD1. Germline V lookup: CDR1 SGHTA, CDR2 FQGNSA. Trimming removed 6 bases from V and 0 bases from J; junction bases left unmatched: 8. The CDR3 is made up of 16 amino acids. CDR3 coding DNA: TGTGCCAGCAGTTTTCCTGGGGACAGCTCCTACAATGAGCAGTTCTTC. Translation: CASSFPGDSSYNEQFF.

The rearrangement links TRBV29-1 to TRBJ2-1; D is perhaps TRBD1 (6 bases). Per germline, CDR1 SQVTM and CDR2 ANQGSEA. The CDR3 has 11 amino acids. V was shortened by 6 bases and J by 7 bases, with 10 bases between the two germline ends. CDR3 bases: TGCAGCGTGTCTCAGGGGAATGAGCAGTTCTTC. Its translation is CSVSQGNEQFF.

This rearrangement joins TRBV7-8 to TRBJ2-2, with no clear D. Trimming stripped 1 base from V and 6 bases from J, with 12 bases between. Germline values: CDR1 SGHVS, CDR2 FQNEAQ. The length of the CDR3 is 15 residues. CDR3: CASSLERTDPGELFF. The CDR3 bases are TGTGCCAGCAGCTTAGAAAGGACGGATCCCGGGGAGCTGTTTTTT.

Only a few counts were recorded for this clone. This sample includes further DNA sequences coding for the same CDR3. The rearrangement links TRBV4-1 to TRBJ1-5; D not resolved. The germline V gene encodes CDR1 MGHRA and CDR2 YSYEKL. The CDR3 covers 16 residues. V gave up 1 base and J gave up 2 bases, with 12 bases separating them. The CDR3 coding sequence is TGCGCCAGCAGCCAAGTACTAGGAGGAGGCAATCAGCCCCAGCATTTT. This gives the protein CASSQVLGGGNQPQHF.

The CDR3 reads CASSPDTSYEQYF. As DNA, the CDR3 is TGTGCCAGCAGCCCGGACACCTCCTACGAGCAGTACTTC. V and J are TRBV7-9 and TRBJ2-7, with a weak D call TRBD1 (5 bases). Trimming shortened V by 5 bases and J by 0 bases, and 8 bases separated the two germline ends. Germline V gene data show CDR1 as SEHNR and CDR2 as FQNEAQ (reference sequence). This CDR3 contains 13 residues.

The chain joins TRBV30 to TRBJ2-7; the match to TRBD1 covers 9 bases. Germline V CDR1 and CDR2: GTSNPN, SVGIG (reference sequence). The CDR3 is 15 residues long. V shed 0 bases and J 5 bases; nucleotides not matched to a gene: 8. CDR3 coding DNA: TGTGCCTGGAGTGTGGGGGACAGGGTCCACCACGAGCAGTACTTC. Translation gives CAWSVGDRVHHEQYF.

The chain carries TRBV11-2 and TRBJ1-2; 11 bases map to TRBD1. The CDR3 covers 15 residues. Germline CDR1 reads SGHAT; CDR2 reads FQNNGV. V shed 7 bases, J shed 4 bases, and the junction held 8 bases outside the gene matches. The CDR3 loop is CASTTDRGPGYGYTF. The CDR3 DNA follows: TGTGCCAGCACTACGGACAGGGGGCCGGGCTATGGCTACACCTTC.

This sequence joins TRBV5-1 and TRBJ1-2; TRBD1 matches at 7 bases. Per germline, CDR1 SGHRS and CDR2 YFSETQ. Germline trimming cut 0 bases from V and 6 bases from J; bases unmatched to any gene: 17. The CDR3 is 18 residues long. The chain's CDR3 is CASSLAPTTGLPRNGYTF. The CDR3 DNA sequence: TGCGCCAGCAGCTTGGCCCCGACGACAGGGCTCCCTCGGAATGGCTACACCTTC.

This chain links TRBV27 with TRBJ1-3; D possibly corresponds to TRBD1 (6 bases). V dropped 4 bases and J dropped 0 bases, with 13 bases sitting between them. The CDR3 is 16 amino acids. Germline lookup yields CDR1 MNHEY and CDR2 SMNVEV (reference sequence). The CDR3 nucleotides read TGTGCCAGCAGTTCTTTGACAGGAATCTCTGGAAACACCATATATTTT. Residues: CASSSLTGISGNTIYF.

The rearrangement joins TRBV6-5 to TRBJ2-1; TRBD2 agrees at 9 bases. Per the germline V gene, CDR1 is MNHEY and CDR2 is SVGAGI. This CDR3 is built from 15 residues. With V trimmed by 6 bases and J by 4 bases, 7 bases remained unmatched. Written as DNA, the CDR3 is TGTGCCAGCAGGACGATAGCGGGAGTGTACAATGAGCAGTTCTTC. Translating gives CASRTIAGVYNEQFF.

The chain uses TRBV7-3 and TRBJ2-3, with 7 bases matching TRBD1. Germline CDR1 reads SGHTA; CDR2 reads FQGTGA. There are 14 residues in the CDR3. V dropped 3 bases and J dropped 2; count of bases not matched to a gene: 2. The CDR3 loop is CASSFDRDTDTQYF. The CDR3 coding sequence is TGTGCCAGCAGCTTTGACAGGGACACAGATACGCAGTATTTT.

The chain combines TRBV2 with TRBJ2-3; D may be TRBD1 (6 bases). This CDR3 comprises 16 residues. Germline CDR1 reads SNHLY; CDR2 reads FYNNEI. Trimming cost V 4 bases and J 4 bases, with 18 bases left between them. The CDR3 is CASSVRGRGKADTQYF. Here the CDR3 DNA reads TGTGCCAGCAGTGTTCGAGGCAGGGGAAAGGCAGATACGCAGTATTTT.

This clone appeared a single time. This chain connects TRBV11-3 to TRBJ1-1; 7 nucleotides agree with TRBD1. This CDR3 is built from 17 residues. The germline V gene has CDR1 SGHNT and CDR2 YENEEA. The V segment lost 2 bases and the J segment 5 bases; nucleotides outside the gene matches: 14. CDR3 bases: TGTGCCAGCAGCTTAAGAGCCCCCCGACAGGGAAGGACTGAAGCTTTCTTT. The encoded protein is CASSLRAPRQGRTEAFF.

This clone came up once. The CDR3 region has the DNA TGTGCCAGCAGGGTGCAGGGGGCTGGTGGCTACACCTTC. It specifies CASRVQGAGGYTF. The chain has TRBV28 and TRBJ1-2; 8 bases align to TRBD1. V shed 6 bases, J shed 7 bases, and the junction held 7 bases outside the gene matches. Germline CDR1 MDHEN, CDR2 SYDVKM. This CDR3 is built from 13 residues.

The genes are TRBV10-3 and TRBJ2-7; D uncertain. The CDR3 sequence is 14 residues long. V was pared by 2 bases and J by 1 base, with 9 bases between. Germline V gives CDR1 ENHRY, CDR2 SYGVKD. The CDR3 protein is CAISEGKGSYEQYF. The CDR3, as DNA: TGTGCCATCAGTGAGGGTAAGGGATCCTACGAGCAGTACTTC.

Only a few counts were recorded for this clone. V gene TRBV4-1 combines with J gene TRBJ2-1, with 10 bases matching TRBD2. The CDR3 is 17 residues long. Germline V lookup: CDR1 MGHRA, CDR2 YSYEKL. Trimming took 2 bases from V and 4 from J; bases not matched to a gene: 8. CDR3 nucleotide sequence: TGCGCCAGCAGCCAACCCAGCGGGAGGGCCATATACAATGAGCAGTTCTTC. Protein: CASSQPSGRAIYNEQFF.

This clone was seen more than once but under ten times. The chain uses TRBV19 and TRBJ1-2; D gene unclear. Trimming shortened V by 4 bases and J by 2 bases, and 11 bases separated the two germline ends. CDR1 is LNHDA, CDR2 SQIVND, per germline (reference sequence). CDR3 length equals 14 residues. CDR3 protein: CASSRVNSNYGYTF. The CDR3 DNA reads TGTGCCAGTAGTAGGGTAAACAGCAACTATGGCTACACCTTC.

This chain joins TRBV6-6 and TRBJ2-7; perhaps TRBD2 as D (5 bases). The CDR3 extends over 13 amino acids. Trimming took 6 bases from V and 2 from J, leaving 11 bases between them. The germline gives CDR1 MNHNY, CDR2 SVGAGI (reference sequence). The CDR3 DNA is TGTGCCAGCAGCAAGGACGGGACCTACGAGCAGTACTTC. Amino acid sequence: CASSKDGTYEQYF.

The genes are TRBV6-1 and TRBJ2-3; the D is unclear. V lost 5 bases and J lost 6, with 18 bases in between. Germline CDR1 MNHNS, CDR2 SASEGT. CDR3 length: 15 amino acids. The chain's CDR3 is CASSQITSGVDTQYF. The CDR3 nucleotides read TGTGCCAGCAGTCAGATTACCTCTGGGGTGGATACGCAGTATTTT.

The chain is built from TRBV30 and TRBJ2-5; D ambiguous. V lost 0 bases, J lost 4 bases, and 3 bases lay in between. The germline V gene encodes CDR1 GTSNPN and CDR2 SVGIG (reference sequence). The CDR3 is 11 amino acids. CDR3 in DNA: TGTGCCTGGAGTGTAATAGAGACCCAGTACTTC. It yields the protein CAWSVIETQYF. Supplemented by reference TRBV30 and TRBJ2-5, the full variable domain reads SQTIHQWPATLVQPVGSPLSLECTVEGTSNPNLYWYRQAAGRGLQLLFYSVGIGQISSEVPQNLSASRPQDRQFILSSKKLLLSDSGFYLCAWSVIETQYFGPGTRLLVL.